This is a list of T cell receptor beta chains from one sample in a study of vaccination and CD4 T cells after COVID-19. No cognate antigen is known for these TCRs. One entry per CDR3 protein results from TCRdb running MiXCR on the PCR reads. The repertoire has about 9,300 distinct CDR3 sequences, less than 45% of them found once; the top ten carry around 21%. Sequenced input: CD4+ T cells from blood, cultured in vitro. The receptors here all came from a human donor in good health. Each CDR3 is given with its conserved first and last residue. Each record gives: clone size, V gene, J gene, D gene, CDR3 protein, CDR3 DNA. The D gene is left open where the match is weak. Some rows have no size entry. The others give once, few or many, or a class for an expanded clone.

clone size: few
V gene: TRBV4-1
J gene: TRBJ2-7
D gene: TRBD2
CDR3 protein: CASSLLAGSGGEQYF
CDR3 DNA: TGCGCCAGCAGCCTGCTAGCGGGATCAGGGGGCGAGCAGTACTTC

clone size: -
V gene: TRBV20-1
J gene: TRBJ2-1
D gene: TRBD2
CDR3 protein: CSARISGSNEQFF
CDR3 DNA: TGCAGTGCTAGAATTAGCGGGAGCAATGAGCAGTTCTTC

clone size: -
V gene: TRBV24-1
J gene: TRBJ2-4
D gene: TRBD2
CDR3 protein: CATSDPVAGEAKNIQYF
CDR3 DNA: TGTGCCACCAGTGATCCCGTAGCGGGAGAGGCGAAAAACATTCAGTACTTC

clone size: once
V gene: TRBV6-2/TRBV6-3
J gene: TRBJ2-7
D gene: TRBD2
CDR3 protein: CASSYSSSVAGAHLEQYF
CDR3 DNA: TGTGCCAGCAGTTACTCGAGTTCGGTAGCGGGAGCCCACCTCGAGCAGTACTTC

clone size: -
V gene: TRBV5-6
J gene: TRBJ2-7
D gene: TRBD1
CDR3 protein: CASSNRGISYEQYF
CDR3 DNA: TGTGCCAGCAGCAACAGGGGTATAAGCTACGAGCAGTACTTC

clone size: -
V gene: TRBV5-6
J gene: TRBJ2-1
D gene: -
CDR3 protein: CASSLSTAVVYNEQFF
CDR3 DNA: TGTGCCAGCAGCTTGAGCACAGCCGTTGTCTACAATGAGCAGTTCTTC

clone size: medium-sized
V gene: TRBV20-1
J gene: TRBJ2-1
D gene: -
CDR3 protein: CSARAGSYNEQFF
CDR3 DNA: TGCAGTGCTAGAGCGGGCTCCTACAATGAGCAGTTCTTC

clone size: -
V gene: TRBV2
J gene: TRBJ2-7
D gene: TRBD1
CDR3 protein: CASSLQGAISYEQYF
CDR3 DNA: TGTGCCAGCAGTCTACAGGGGGCAATTTCCTACGAGCAGTACTTC

clone size: few
V gene: TRBV7-3
J gene: TRBJ2-2
D gene: -
CDR3 protein: CASSLGAQHTGELFF
CDR3 DNA: TGTGCCAGCAGCTTGGGAGCGCAACACACCGGGGAGCTGTTTTTT

clone size: few
V gene: TRBV6-1
J gene: TRBJ2-1
D gene: TRBD2
CDR3 protein: CASSDQSSGSNEQFF
CDR3 DNA: TGTGCCAGCAGTGATCAATCCAGCGGGAGCAATGAGCAGTTCTTC

clone size: few
V gene: TRBV20-1
J gene: TRBJ1-6
D gene: -
CDR3 protein: CSAIHPNSPLHF
CDR3 DNA: TGCAGTGCTATACACCCGAATTCACCCCTCCACTTT

clone size: few
V gene: TRBV6-2/TRBV6-3
J gene: TRBJ2-7
D gene: TRBD2
CDR3 protein: CASTHSGASYEQYF
CDR3 DNA: TGTGCCAGCACCCATAGCGGGGCCTCCTACGAGCAGTACTTC

clone size: -
V gene: TRBV27
J gene: TRBJ1-1
D gene: TRBD1
CDR3 protein: CASSLDRANTEAFF
CDR3 DNA: TGTGCCAGCAGTTTAGACAGGGCGAACACTGAAGCTTTCTTT

clone size: -
V gene: TRBV2
J gene: TRBJ2-7
D gene: -
CDR3 protein: CATGPTGSSYEQYF
CDR3 DNA: TGTGCCACCGGGCCTACTGGGAGCTCCTACGAGCAGTACTTC

clone size: -
V gene: TRBV5-1
J gene: TRBJ2-7
D gene: -
CDR3 protein: CASSLGKVVEQYF
CDR3 DNA: TGCGCCAGCAGTCTTGGAAAAGTCGTCGAGCAGTACTTC

clone size: -
V gene: TRBV11-2
J gene: TRBJ2-7
D gene: -
CDR3 protein: CASSFSGVYEQYF
CDR3 DNA: TGTGCCAGCAGCTTCTCCGGGGTCTACGAGCAGTACTTC

clone size: once
V gene: TRBV7-8
J gene: TRBJ2-5
D gene: -
CDR3 protein: CASSSNIPGLFQETQYF
CDR3 DNA: TGTGCCAGCAGCTCTAACATACCGGGACTTTTCCAAGAGACCCAGTACTTC

clone size: -
V gene: TRBV28
J gene: TRBJ1-2
D gene: -
CDR3 protein: CASGGAGNGYTF
CDR3 DNA: TGTGCCAGTGGGGGGGCGGGGAATGGCTACACCTTC

clone size: few
V gene: TRBV7-2
J gene: TRBJ2-7
D gene: TRBD1
CDR3 protein: CASSFWTGTYEQYF
CDR3 DNA: TGTGCCAGCAGCTTCTGGACAGGTACCTACGAGCAGTACTTC

clone size: few
V gene: TRBV20-1
J gene: TRBJ2-7
D gene: TRBD2
CDR3 protein: CSAASGSGYEQYF
CDR3 DNA: TGCAGTGCCGCGAGCGGGAGTGGTTACGAGCAGTACTTC

clone size: -
V gene: TRBV7-2
J gene: TRBJ2-2
D gene: -
CDR3 protein: CASSLAVGRELFF
CDR3 DNA: TGTGCCAGCAGCTTAGCGGTGGGCCGGGAGCTGTTTTTT

clone size: few
V gene: TRBV25-1
J gene: TRBJ2-3
D gene: -
CDR3 protein: CASSERAAADTQYF
CDR3 DNA: TGTGCCAGCAGTGAACGGGCAGCGGCAGATACGCAGTATTTT

clone size: -
V gene: TRBV4-1
J gene: TRBJ2-3
D gene: -
CDR3 protein: CASSQPLRAGDTQYF
CDR3 DNA: TGCGCCAGCAGCCAACCCCTAAGGGCCGGGGATACGCAGTATTTT

clone size: -
V gene: TRBV28
J gene: TRBJ1-1
D gene: TRBD1
CDR3 protein: CAIIPSRGQNTEAFF
CDR3 DNA: TGTGCCATCATACCTTCCAGGGGGCAGAACACTGAAGCTTTCTTT

clone size: once
V gene: TRBV28
J gene: TRBJ1-2
D gene: -
CDR3 protein: CASSPGGAGYGYTF
CDR3 DNA: TGTGCCAGCAGTCCGGGGGGCGCCGGATATGGCTACACCTTC

clone size: -
V gene: TRBV5-1
J gene: TRBJ1-1
D gene: TRBD1
CDR3 protein: CASSLDRGSTEAFF
CDR3 DNA: TGCGCCAGCAGCTTGGACAGGGGGTCCACTGAAGCTTTCTTT

clone size: -
V gene: TRBV6-4
J gene: TRBJ2-1
D gene: TRBD2
CDR3 protein: CASSDGTSGSYEQFF
CDR3 DNA: TGTGCCAGCAGTGACGGGACTAGCGGGAGCTATGAGCAGTTCTTC